Below, 23 T cell receptor beta chains from the same sample are listed, as sequenced in a study of PD-L1 blockade in urothelial cancer. Time point specified: pretreatment peripheral blood. TCRdb's table, derived via immunoSEQ multiplex PCR, lists solely in-frame clones and lacks some. The sample lists 45,000 to 60,000 clones, roughly four fifths seen once, with approximately 1.9% in the top ten. This material consisted of PBMCs, taken around atezolizumab (anti-PD-L1) treatment. The receptor set was obtained from a man aged 50-59 years with urothelial cancer.

The chain links TRBV5-1 to TRBJ1-1, with D unresolved. V was pared by 1 base and J by 0 bases, with 7 bases between. In germline, CDR1 is SGHRS, CDR2 YFSETQ. The CDR3 is 14 amino acids. The CDR3 reads CASSLSTVNTEAFF. DNA of the CDR3: TGCGCCAGCAGCTTGAGTACGGTGAACACTGAAGCTTTCTTT.

Remarks on this clone: A junction boundary mismatches the germline segment, possibly from a read error. The rearrangement joins TRBV7-7 to TRBJ2-5; 7 bases agree with TRBD2. Looked up from germline, CDR1 is SSHAT and CDR2 is FNYEAQ (reference sequence). This CDR3 is 16 amino acids long. CDR3 sequence: CASSLVAGLGGETQYF. CDR3 bases: TGTGCTAGCAGCCTAGTAGCGGGTCTTGGTGGGGAGACCCAGTACTTC.

The rearrangement uses TRBV14 and TRBJ2-1; D may be TRBD2 (6 bases). CDR1 and CDR2 from the germline V gene are SGHDN and FVKESK. This CDR3 is built from 17 residues. Trimming shortened V by 1 base and J by 4 bases, and 17 bases separated the two germline ends. The CDR3 sequence: CASSQVGWTIGYNEQFF. In DNA, the CDR3 is TGTGCCAGCAGCCAAGTTGGGTGGACTATTGGGTACAATGAGCAGTTCTTC.

Comment on this clone: The same CDR3 also results from other DNA sequences found in this sample. The chain links TRBV18 to TRBJ1-5; D is possibly TRBD1 (6 bases). The CDR3 contains 14 residues. The germline gives CDR1 KGHSH, CDR2 LQKENI. V was clipped by 2 bases and J by 4 bases, with 9 bases between them. The DNA for the CDR3 is TGTGCCAGCTCACCAGGCCAGGGGAATCAGCCCCAGCATTTT. This encodes CASSPGQGNQPQHF.

The chain links TRBV6-5 to TRBJ1-1; 7 nucleotides match TRBD1. The CDR3 is 16 residues long. CDR1 MNHEY and CDR2 SVGAGI come from the germline V gene. J lost 4 bases, V lost 4 bases, and 12 bases had no gene match. The chain's CDR3 is CASSFPTGSRGTEAFF. Here the CDR3 DNA reads TGTGCCAGCAGTTTCCCGACAGGGAGCAGGGGCACTGAAGCTTTCTTT.

The chain uses TRBV7-2 and TRBJ1-2; no firm D call. Trimming stripped 4 bases from V and 2 bases from J, with 8 bases between. Per the germline V gene, CDR1 is SGHTA and CDR2 is FQGNSA. The CDR3 is 13 residues long. This CDR3 is CASSSDNNYGYTF. DNA for the CDR3: TGTGCCAGCAGCTCCGACAACAACTATGGCTACACCTTC.

The chain carries TRBV5-1 and TRBJ1-1, with 7 bases matching TRBD1. This CDR3 is 13 amino acids long. The trim removed 2 bases at V and 5 bases at J, leaving 3 bases unmatched. The germline V gene has CDR1 SGHRS and CDR2 YFSETQ. CDR3 nucleotides: TGCGCCAGCAGCTTCCAGGGGGTTACTGAAGCTTTCTTT. Its protein product is CASSFQGVTEAFF.

J is TRBJ2-2 and V is TRBV11-2; 11 nucleotides align to TRBD1. In germline, CDR1 is SGHAT, CDR2 FQNNGV. CDR3 size: 15 residues. Unmatched junction bases numbered 6, after V lost 6 bases and J lost 6 bases. The CDR3 region is CASSQDRGRSGELFF. In DNA, the CDR3 is TGTGCCAGCAGTCAGGACAGGGGGCGGTCCGGGGAGCTGTTTTTT.

Details on this clone: The same CDR3 also results from other DNA sequences found in this sample. The V call is TRBV11-2, the J call TRBJ2-2; possibly TRBD2 for D (5 bases). The V gene lost 2 bases and the J gene lost 2 bases, with 9 bases spanning the gap. CDR3 length: 15 residues. Germline CDR1 SGHAT, CDR2 FQNNGV. The CDR3 here is CASSLLPGNTGELFF. CDR3 in DNA: TGTGCCAGCAGCTTACTTCCGGGAAACACCGGGGAGCTGTTTTTT.

Concerning this clone itself: Distinct nucleotide sequences in the sample also encode this CDR3. This chain uses TRBV5-1 with TRBJ2-3; TRBD1 might be the D (6 bases). The CDR3 is 15 residues long. Trimming pared 0 bases from V and 3 bases from J, leaving 11 bases between. Germline V gives CDR1 SGHRS, CDR2 YFSETQ. CDR3 protein: CASSLGGRSTDTQYF. The CDR3, as DNA: TGCGCCAGCAGCTTGGGGGGGCGAAGTACAGATACGCAGTATTTT. Combining the CDR3 with reference TRBV5-1 and TRBJ2-3 gives the whole variable domain KAGVTQTPRYLIKTRGQQVTLSCSPISGHRSVSWYQQTPGQGLQFLFEYFSETQRNKGNFPGRFSGRQFSNSRSEMNVSTLELGDSALYLCASSLGGRSTDTQYFGPGTRLTVL.

This rearrangement joins TRBV18 to TRBJ2-1, with D perhaps TRBD2 (6 bases). This CDR3 spans 14 amino acids. Per the germline V gene, CDR1 is KGHSH and CDR2 is LQKENI. Deletions cut 5 bases from V and 4 bases from J, with 12 bases between. CDR3 sequence (DNA): TGTGCCAGCTCAACCGGGACTGTTTACAATGAGCAGTTCTTC. This gives the protein CASSTGTVYNEQFF.

V and J are TRBV7-9 and TRBJ2-7; D gene unclear. The CDR3 loop spans 16 amino acids. CDR1 is SEHNR, CDR2 FQNEAQ, per germline (reference sequence). Between the trimmed V and J ends, which lost 5 bases and 4 bases, there was a span of 21 bases. The CDR3 region has the DNA TGTGCCAGCAGCCCTTACAGACCCGGCTCCGGATACGAGCAGTACTTC. Its protein is CASSPYRPGSGYEQYF.

The J gene is TRBJ1-1, the V gene TRBV15; D possibly corresponds to TRBD1 (5 bases). Trimming removed 5 bases at V and 1 base at J, with 11 bases between. CDR1 and CDR2 from the germline V gene are LNHNV and YYDKDF (reference sequence). This CDR3 region has 14 residues. CDR3 nucleotides: TGTGCCACCAGCCTGTTCGGGGGGAACACTGAAGCTTTCTTT. This translates into CATSLFGGNTEAFF.

The chain links TRBV5-6 to TRBJ1-1; the D is unclear. Trimming removed 0 bases from V and 4 bases from J, with 7 bases in between. CDR1 SGHDT and CDR2 YYEEEE come from the germline V gene. The CDR3 is made up of 13 amino acids. In DNA form, the CDR3 reads TGTGCCAGCAGCTTGGTACAGACCACTGAAGCTTTCTTT. As protein: CASSLVQTTEAFF.

This clone was counted between two and nine times. This CDR3 reads CASSLNAQSTNTEAFF. Written as DNA, the CDR3 is TGTGCCAGCAGTTTAAACGCACAGAGTACGAACACTGAAGCTTTCTTT. The J gene is TRBJ1-1, the V gene TRBV27; D unclear. This CDR3 contains 16 residues. Germline V lookup: CDR1 MNHEY, CDR2 SMNVEV (reference sequence). Deletions cut 2 bases from V and 1 base from J, with 14 bases between.

The chain links TRBV12-5 to TRBJ2-1; TRBD2 matches at 7 bases. J gave up 8 bases and V 4 bases, and 14 bases lay outside the gene matches. CDR3 length equals 16 residues. From germline, CDR1 is LGHNT and CDR2 FRNRAP. The CDR3 protein is CASGSVGGRLIDEQFF. Written as DNA, the CDR3 is TGTGCTAGTGGTTCCGTCGGGGGGAGACTCATCGATGAGCAGTTCTTC. The whole variable domain, remainder taken from reference TRBV12-5 and TRBJ2-1, is DARVTQTPRHKVTEMGQEVTMRCQPILGHNTVFWYRQTMMQGLELLAYFRNRAPLDDSGMPKDRFSAEMPDATLATLKIQPSEPRDSAVYFCASGSVGGRLIDEQFFGPGTRLTVL.

This chain connects TRBV2 to TRBJ1-6; a possible D gene is TRBD1 (5 bases). V was shortened by 5 bases and J by 10 bases, with 15 bases between the two germline ends. Germline loops: CDR1 SNHLY, CDR2 FYNNEI. There are 14 residues in the CDR3. CDR3 sequence (DNA): TGTGCCAGCAGTCCCGGGGGGGTTGGGTCACCCCTCCACTTT. Protein product: CASSPGGVGSPLHF.

Concerning this clone: The junction does not match germline at one end; this may be a read error. The chain combines TRBV7-7 with TRBJ1-4; 7 bases are a match to TRBD1. This CDR3 is built from 15 residues. Germline values: CDR1 SSHAT, CDR2 FNYEAQ (reference sequence). The chain's CDR3 is CASSLSGGLGEKLFF. The CDR3 DNA sequence: TGTGCTAGCAGCTTGTCAGGGGGTTTAGGTGAAAAACTGTTTTTT.

The chain has TRBV7-8 and TRBJ1-5; 8 bases agree with TRBD1. The J segment lost 4 bases and the V segment lost 3 bases, leaving 17 bases of the junction unmatched. Germline lookup yields CDR1 SGHVS and CDR2 FQNEAQ. This CDR3 is built from 19 residues. CDR3 residues: CASSFKYGLDRDLNQPQHF. In nucleotides, the CDR3 is TGTGCCAGCAGCTTTAAGTATGGTCTGGACAGGGACTTAAATCAGCCCCAGCATTTT.

This clone has just a few counts. This chain links TRBV25-1 with TRBJ2-2, with D possibly TRBD1 on 7 matching bases. V lost 6 bases, J lost 5 bases, and 16 bases lay in between. The CDR3 covers 15 residues. The germline V gene has CDR1 MGHDK and CDR2 SYGVNS. The CDR3 spells CASRTSTGRTGELFF. The CDR3 DNA reads TGTGCCAGCAGGACCTCGACAGGGAGGACCGGGGAGCTGTTTTTT.

The rearrangement joins TRBV18 to TRBJ2-1; no firm D call. This CDR3 comprises 13 residues. CDR1 is KGHSH, CDR2 LQKENI, per germline. Trimming shortened V by 2 bases and J by 7 bases, and 9 bases separated the two germline ends. The DNA for the CDR3 is TGTGCCAGCTCACCAAGCCGAGAAAATGAGCAGTTCTTC. Translating it yields CASSPSRENEQFF.

The rearrangement links TRBV6-6 to TRBJ2-1; D is perhaps TRBD2 (7 bases). The ends were cut back, 2 bases at V and 12 bases at J, with 23 bases in the middle. Germline assignment: CDR1 MNHNY and CDR2 SVGAGI (reference sequence). The CDR3 is made up of 16 amino acids. The CDR3 sequence: CASSYGGGGPTVRQFF. For the CDR3, the DNA is TGTGCCAGCAGTTACGGGGGAGGGGGACCGACGGTACGGCAGTTCTTC.

V and J are TRBV5-1 and TRBJ1-1; 7 bases map to TRBD1. With V trimmed by 4 bases and J by 6 bases, 12 bases remained unmatched. The CDR3 has 15 amino acids. Germline CDR1 reads SGHRS; CDR2 reads YFSETQ. The CDR3 DNA sequence: TGCGCCAGCAGCGGTCTGTTGACAGGGCAAGCTGAAGCTTTCTTT. Its translation: CASSGLLTGQAEAFF. The whole variable domain, remainder taken from reference TRBV5-1 and TRBJ1-1, is KAGVTQTPRYLIKTRGQQVTLSCSPISGHRSVSWYQQTPGQGLQFLFEYFSETQRNKGNFPGRFSGRQFSNSRSEMNVSTLELGDSALYLCASSGLLTGQAEAFFGQGTRLTVV.